This TCR beta chain was captured in a study of OX40 agonist ivuxolimab in advanced cancers. With respect to this clone: Its target is not known.

TCRdb's copy holds only in-frame clones and misses some; the assay was immunoSEQ multiplex PCR. The table includes around 50,000 clones, roughly nine tenths detected once. Study outcomes and limitations: In the 0.1-3.0 mg/kg groups, partial responders showed among the lowest expansion. Clonal expansion from baseline to week 6 occurred in both CD4+ and CD8+ T cells.

V lost 2 bases to trimming and J lost 7 bases, with 12 bases between them. The CDR3 sequence is 14 residues long. Germline loops: CDR1 MDHEN, CDR2 SYDVKM. Sequencing used CD4+ or CD8+ T cells sorted from blood, obtained in a trial of the OX40 agonist ivuxolimab. V gene TRBV28 combines with J gene TRBJ2-1; D is ambiguous. The receptor comes from an adult with an advanced solid tumor such as melanoma, head and neck, liver or kidney cancer. The CDR3 DNA reads TGTGCCAGCAGTTTAGTGGAGCTGGGTAATGAGCAGTTCTTC. It codes for CASSLVELGNEQFF.